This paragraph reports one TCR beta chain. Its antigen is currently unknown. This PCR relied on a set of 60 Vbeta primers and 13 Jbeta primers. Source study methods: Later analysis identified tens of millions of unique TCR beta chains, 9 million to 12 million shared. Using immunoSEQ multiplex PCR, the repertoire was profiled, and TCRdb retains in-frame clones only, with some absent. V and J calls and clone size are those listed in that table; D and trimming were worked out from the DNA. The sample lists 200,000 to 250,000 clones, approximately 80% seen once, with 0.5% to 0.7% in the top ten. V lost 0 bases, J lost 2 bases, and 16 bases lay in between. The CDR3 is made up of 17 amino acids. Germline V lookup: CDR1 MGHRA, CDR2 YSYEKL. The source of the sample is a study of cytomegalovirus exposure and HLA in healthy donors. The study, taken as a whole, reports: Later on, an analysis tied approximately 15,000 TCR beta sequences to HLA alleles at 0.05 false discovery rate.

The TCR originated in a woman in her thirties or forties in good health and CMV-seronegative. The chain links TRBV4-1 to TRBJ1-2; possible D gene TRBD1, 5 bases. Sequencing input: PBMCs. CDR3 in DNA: TGCGCCAGCAGCCAAGATCCCCTCCCCCACAGGAACTATGGCTACACCTTC. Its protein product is CASSQDPLPHRNYGYTF.